The next 6 T cell receptor beta chains were all read from a single sample in a study of Graves' ophthalmopathy and Graves' hyperthyroidism. RNA transcripts yielded amplified TCR beta CDR3 regions. First-round RT-PCR relied on HTBI primers, and a second-round multiplex PCR came next. TCRdb re-called the multiplex PCR reads with MiXCR, one entry per CDR3 protein. The repertoire includes about 740,000 distinct CDR3 sequences, roughly 40% of them detected once, and approximately 43% sits in the top ten. The sequenced sample was peripheral blood. These receptors were obtained from an adult man with Graves' ophthalmopathy.

The CDR3 sequence is CASSLAGRGHRETQYF. The DNA for the CDR3 is TGTGCCAGCAGCTTAGCCGGGAGGGGGCATAGAGAGACCCAGTACTTC. This chain connects TRBV11-2 to TRBJ2-5; perhaps TRBD2 as D (8 bases). The CDR3 sequence is 16 residues long. The germline gives CDR1 SGHAT, CDR2 FQNNGV. Trimming stripped 1 base from V and 4 bases from J, with 16 bases between.

On this clonotype: At one boundary the junction diverges from the germline segment, which might be a read error. The genes are TRBV2 and TRBJ2-7; perhaps TRBD2 as D (6 bases). From germline, CDR1 is SNHLY and CDR2 FYNNEI. The CDR3 runs 18 residues. Here the CDR3 DNA reads TGTGCCAGCAGTGTCCCTAGCGCTCGGACGACAACCTCCTCCGAGCAGTACTTC. It encodes CASSVPSARTTTSSEQYF.

The chain combines TRBV20-1 with TRBJ1-5, with a possible D match to TRBD1 (5 bases). V was shortened by 6 bases and J by 1 base, with 13 bases between the two germline ends. The length of the CDR3 is 14 residues. The germline V gene has CDR1 DFQATT and CDR2 SNEGSKA (reference sequence). Here the CDR3 DNA reads TGCAGTGCAAACCAGGGTGGAAGCAATCAGCCCCAGCATTTT. This sequence encodes CSANQGGSNQPQHF.

This chain links TRBV19 with TRBJ2-6; 7 nucleotides line up with TRBD1. The CDR3 has 18 residues. CDR1 and CDR2 from the germline V gene are LNHDA and SQIVND (reference sequence). With 7 bases clipped from V and 0 bases from J, the junction kept 12 bases outside the gene matches. The CDR3 is CASNIQQGMSSGANVLTF. Written as DNA, the CDR3 is TGTGCCAGTAATATTCAACAGGGGATGAGCTCTGGGGCCAACGTCCTGACTTTC. The variable domain in full, completed from reference TRBV19 and TRBJ2-6, reads DGGITQSPKYLFRKEGQNVTLSCEQNLNHDAMYWYRQDPGQGLRLIYYSQIVNDFQKGDIAEGYSVSREKKESFPLTVTSAQKNPTAFYLCASNIQQGMSSGANVLTFGAGSRLTVL.

The chain employs TRBV20-1 and TRBJ1-5; 10 nucleotides match TRBD1. Trimming cost V 4 bases and J 0 bases; bases outside gene matches: 9. In germline, CDR1 is DFQATT, CDR2 SNEGSKA (reference sequence). This CDR3 has 17 amino acids. CDR3 residues: CSATLTGTGVSNQPQHF. CDR3 in DNA: TGCAGTGCTACACTAACCGGGACAGGGGTTAGCAATCAGCCCCAGCATTTT.

This clonotype turned up a few times. The chain uses TRBV11-2 and TRBJ1-1; D is possibly TRBD1 (5 bases). V was cut by 0 bases and J by 5 bases, with 19 bases left in between. Germline CDR1 and CDR2: SGHAT and FQNNGV. There are 17 residues in the CDR3. The CDR3: CASSLDGFGSGGTEAFF. In DNA form, the CDR3 reads TGTGCCAGCAGCTTAGACGGCTTCGGTTCCGGGGGTACTGAAGCTTTCTTT.